Described below is a single TCR beta chain sequence and its context. This entry is derived from a study of blood T cells in healthy people across ages. Each sample had at least 6 million PBMCs isolated. Trimming stripped 3 bases from V and 9 bases from J, with 15 bases between. From germline, CDR1 is DFQATT and CDR2 SNEGSKA (reference sequence). The CDR3 spans 14 residues. Primers used in a second PCR of roughly 6 to 12 cycles were a sample-barcoded 5' primer and a J-beta primer mix. No fewer than 3 million CDR3-containing paired-end reads came from each sample. TCRdb passed the 5' RACE reads through MiXCR, listing each CDR3 protein once. The sample shows around 800,000 distinct CDR3 sequences, approximately 48% of them seen only once.

What was sequenced was blood. The V call is TRBV20-1, the J call TRBJ1-6, with D possibly being TRBD1 (5 bases). This receptor was identified in a man in his sixties in good health. This CDR3 reads CSASGARGGSPLHF. The CDR3 bases are TGCAGTGCTAGCGGTGCTAGGGGAGGTTCACCCCTCCACTTT.